The 25 T cell receptor beta chains in this list originate from one sample, sequenced in a study of blood T cell repertoires in COVID-19. The repertoire was sequenced with immunoSEQ multiplex PCR; TCRdb's copy has only in-frame clones and lacks some. The sample consists of about 100,000 clones, about four fifths of them appearing once. Sequenced: peripheral blood. These receptors were taken from a man aged 35 to 55 with active or convalescent COVID-19.

V is TRBV2 and J is TRBJ2-7; D not certain. CDR1 is SNHLY and CDR2 is FYNNEI in the germline V gene. CDR3 size: 15 residues. Trimming pared 2 bases from V and 0 bases from J, leaving 11 bases between. The CDR3 coding sequence is TGTGCCAGCAGTGAAAATTCACCTAGCTCCTACGAGCAGTACTTC. Translation gives CASSENSPSSYEQYF.

The chain carries TRBV5-6 and TRBJ2-7; D unclear. In germline, CDR1 is SGHDT, CDR2 YYEEEE. CDR3 size: 14 residues. V lost 0 bases, J lost 0 bases, and 7 bases lay in between. CDR3 residues: CASSLGYRSYEQYF. DNA of the CDR3: TGTGCCAGCAGCTTGGGCTACCGCTCCTACGAGCAGTACTTC.

This chain joins TRBV6-1 and TRBJ1-4, with D possibly being TRBD1 (5 bases). The V end lost 3 bases, the J end lost 7 bases, and 12 bases lay between the germline ends. The CDR3 has 14 amino acids. CDR1 and CDR2 (germline): MNHNS, SASEGT. The DNA for the CDR3 is TGTGCCAGCAGTGATCAGGGATTGGCTGAAAAACTGTTTTTT. Encoded protein: CASSDQGLAEKLFF.

The V gene is TRBV5-8, the J gene TRBJ2-5; 7 bases line up with TRBD1. This CDR3 spans 13 amino acids. With V trimmed by 5 bases and J by 6 bases, 7 bases remained unmatched. Germline-derived CDR1 and CDR2 are SGHTS and YDEGEE. CDR3 sequence (DNA): TGTGCCAGCAGGCAGCCGGGACAGAAGACCCAGTACTTC. It specifies CASRQPGQKTQYF.

The chain couples TRBV6-1 to TRBJ2-7, with D perhaps TRBD2 (7 bases). The CDR3 runs 15 residues. CDR1 is MNHNS, CDR2 SASEGT, per germline. Trimming took 2 bases from V and 2 from J, leaving 13 bases between them. Here the CDR3 reads CASSEWGGPAYEQYF. DNA of the CDR3: TGTGCCAGCAGTGAATGGGGGGGGCCCGCCTACGAGCAGTACTTC.

The sample holds one count of this clone. This chain connects TRBV19 to TRBJ1-2; 9 bases align to TRBD1. CDR3 size: 14 residues. From germline, CDR1 is LNHDA and CDR2 SQIVND (reference sequence). The V segment lost 8 bases and the J segment 4 bases; nucleotides outside the gene matches: 8. The CDR3 coding sequence is TGTGCCAGTGTACGACAGGGGGAGGCCTATGGCTACACCTTC. It yields the protein CASVRQGEAYGYTF.

This chain joins TRBV6-6 and TRBJ2-2; D may be TRBD1 (5 bases). CDR3 length equals 14 residues. The germline V gene has CDR1 MNHNY and CDR2 SVGAGI (reference sequence). V was trimmed by 5 bases and J by 1 base, leaving 8 bases between them. CDR3 protein: CASSTTGNTGELFF. DNA of the CDR3: TGTGCCAGCAGTACTACAGGGAACACCGGGGAGCTGTTTTTT.

V usage is TRBV30 and J usage is TRBJ1-5, with D hard to call. Germline V CDR1 and CDR2: GTSNPN, SVGIG (reference sequence). This CDR3 has 13 amino acids. V was clipped by 3 bases and J by 2 bases, with 8 bases between them. The CDR3 reads CAWRPGGNQPQHF. CDR3 nucleotide sequence: TGTGCCTGGAGGCCAGGCGGCAATCAGCCCCAGCATTTT.

The rearrangement uses TRBV15 and TRBJ2-1; a weak D match, TRBD2 (7 bases). The CDR3 length is 16 residues. V lost 6 bases and J 9 bases, leaving 24 bases between the germline ends. Germline V lookup: CDR1 LNHNV, CDR2 YYDKDF (reference sequence). CDR3 in amino acids: CATRPAGGAFGSEQFF. The CDR3 region has the DNA TGTGCCACCAGACCCGCTGGGGGGGCTTTCGGCAGTGAGCAGTTCTTC.

The V gene is TRBV9, the J gene TRBJ2-2; D remains unclear. CDR3 length equals 13 residues. Germline loops: CDR1 SGDLS, CDR2 YYNGEE. The V end was cut by 4 bases, the J end by 5 bases, with 9 bases between. CDR3 amino acids: CASSPTKTGELFF. CDR3 sequence (DNA): TGTGCCAGCAGCCCTACTAAGACCGGGGAGCTGTTTTTT. The variable domain in full, completed from reference TRBV9 and TRBJ2-2, reads DSGVTQTPKHLITATGQRVTLRCSPRSGDLSVYWYQQSLDQGLQFLIQYYNGEERAKGNILERFSAQQFPDLHSELNLSSLELGDSALYFCASSPTKTGELFFGEGSRLTVL.

The chain joins TRBV18 to TRBJ2-1; D uncertain. This CDR3 contains 11 residues. The V end lost 8 bases, the J end lost 8 bases, and 10 bases lay between the germline ends. The germline V gene encodes CDR1 KGHSH and CDR2 LQKENI. CDR3 DNA sequence: TGTGCCAGCGCAGTTTCCGATGAGCAGTTCTTC. Translation: CASAVSDEQFF.

This chain links TRBV7-2 with TRBJ1-1; 8 bases agree with TRBD1. CDR3 length: 13 residues. The germline V gene encodes CDR1 SGHTA and CDR2 FQGNSA. J lost 6 bases, V lost 8 bases, and 8 bases had no gene match. As DNA, the CDR3 is TGTGCCAGCGGATGGACAGGGAAGCCTGAAGCTTTCTTT. It yields the protein CASGWTGKPEAFF.

In its sample, this clone is medium-sized. The chain uses TRBV4-1 and TRBJ2-7; tentative D call: TRBD1 (6 bases). The CDR3 has 16 amino acids. The V end lost 1 base, the J end lost 1 base, and 14 bases lay between the germline ends. Germline CDR1 MGHRA, CDR2 YSYEKL. CDR3 sequence reads: CASSQAETGLSYEQYF. The DNA for the CDR3 is TGCGCCAGCAGCCAAGCAGAGACAGGTCTTTCCTACGAGCAGTACTTC.

The chain links TRBV7-9 to TRBJ2-1, with 15 nucleotides matching TRBD2. The CDR3 is made up of 19 amino acids. The ends lost 1 base at V and 6 bases at J; junction bases unmatched: 10. CDR1 and CDR2 from the germline V gene are SEHNR and FQNEAQ (reference sequence). CDR3 sequence (DNA): TGTGCCAGCAGCTTAGGTTCCGGGACTAGCGGGGGGCCAGGCAATGAGCAGTTCTTC. Protein: CASSLGSGTSGGPGNEQFF. The variable domain in full, with the rest retrieved from reference TRBV7-9 and TRBJ2-1, is DTGVSQNPRHKITKRGQNVTFRCDPISEHNRLYWYRQTLGQGPEFLTYFQNEAQLEKSRLLSDRFSAERPKGSFSTLEIQRTEQGDSAMYLCASSLGSGTSGGPGNEQFFGPGTRLTVL.

The genes are TRBV24-1 and TRBJ2-2; the match to TRBD1 covers 10 bases. The germline V gene has CDR1 KGHDR and CDR2 SFDVKD. After removal of 4 bases from V and 8 bases from J, the junction contained 6 bases not matched to a gene. The CDR3 loop spans 15 amino acids. The CDR3 DNA reads as TGTGCCACCAGTGAATATGACAGGGGGCAGGGGGAGCTGTTTTTT. Amino acids: CATSEYDRGQGELFF.

V is TRBV21-1 and J is TRBJ2-4; the D call in the table, TRBD2, was not verified against the DNA. TRBV21-1 is a documented pseudogene. This CDR3 region has 16 residues. The CDR3 bases are TGTGCCAGCAGCCAGGCGGGAGTCCGAGCCAAAAACATTCAGTACTTC. Translated, it gives CASSQAGVRAKNIQYF.

The rearrangement uses TRBV6-1 and TRBJ1-4, with no clear D. The germline V gene has CDR1 MNHNS and CDR2 SASEGT. Trimming stripped 2 bases from V and 0 bases from J, with 4 bases between. The CDR3 spans 14 residues. The CDR3 DNA reads as TGTGCCAGCAGTGAACGTCCAACTAATGAAAAACTGTTTTTT. Its protein is CASSERPTNEKLFF.

J is TRBJ1-2 and V is TRBV10-2; TRBD1 agrees at 7 bases. The germline V gene has CDR1 WSHSY and CDR2 SAAADI. Trimming removed 1 base from V and 5 bases from J; junction bases left unmatched: 4. CDR3 size: 14 residues. CDR3 sequence: CASSEWDRQYGYTF. In DNA form, the CDR3 reads TGCGCCAGCAGTGAGTGGGACAGACAGTATGGCTACACCTTC.

V is TRBV6-5 and J is TRBJ1-1; the D gene is possibly TRBD1 (6 bases). This CDR3 is built from 14 residues. Germline assignment: CDR1 MNHEY and CDR2 SVGAGI. V was pared by 1 base and J by 1 base, with 7 bases between. CDR3 region: CASSYWDKNTEAFF. The CDR3 coding sequence is TGTGCCAGCAGTTACTGGGACAAGAACACTGAAGCTTTCTTT.

The chain combines TRBV9 with TRBJ1-4; possible D gene TRBD1, 6 bases. V lost 4 bases and J lost 8, with 18 bases in between. The CDR3 is 15 residues long. Germline values: CDR1 SGDLS, CDR2 YYNGEE. The CDR3 nucleotides read TGTGCCAGCAGCCCAGGGGAGGGACTGAAGGAAAAACTGTTTTTT. Encoded protein: CASSPGEGLKEKLFF. Supplemented by reference TRBV9 and TRBJ1-4, the full variable domain reads DSGVTQTPKHLITATGQRVTLRCSPRSGDLSVYWYQQSLDQGLQFLIQYYNGEERAKGNILERFSAQQFPDLHSELNLSSLELGDSALYFCASSPGEGLKEKLFFGSGTQLSVL.

This clone was found once. The rearrangement uses TRBV7-9 and TRBJ2-2; perhaps TRBD2 as D (7 bases). The length of the CDR3 is 17 residues. CDR1 is SEHNR and CDR2 is FQNEAQ in the germline V gene (reference sequence). The V end lost 5 bases, the J end lost 7 bases, and 23 bases lay between the germline ends. CDR3 sequence reads: CASSPSAGALSGGELFF. The CDR3 DNA follows: TGTGCCAGCAGCCCCAGTGCGGGGGCCCTTTCCGGCGGGGAGCTGTTTTTT. Complete variable domain (other parts from reference TRBV7-9 and TRBJ2-2): DTGVSQNPRHKITKRGQNVTFRCDPISEHNRLYWYRQTLGQGPEFLTYFQNEAQLEKSRLLSDRFSAERPKGSFSTLEIQRTEQGDSAMYLCASSPSAGALSGGELFFGEGSRLTVL.

This chain uses TRBV5-6 with TRBJ2-3; D gene ambiguous. The CDR3 is 15 residues long. The germline V gene has CDR1 SGHDT and CDR2 YYEEEE. The V end was cut by 3 bases, the J end by 0 bases, with 11 bases between. The CDR3 coding sequence is TGTGCCAGCAGCTCTCTTGAGGTGAGCACAGATACGCAGTATTTT. Translation gives CASSSLEVSTDTQYF. The full variable domain, with the rest looked up from reference TRBV5-6 and TRBJ2-3, is DAGVTQSPTHLIKTRGQQVTLRCSPKSGHDTVSWYQQALGQGPQFIFQYYEEEERQRGNFPDRFSGHQFPNYSSELNVNALLLGDSALYLCASSSLEVSTDTQYFGPGTRLTVL.

The V and J genes are TRBV24-1 and TRBJ2-7, with D perhaps TRBD2 (6 bases). Trimming took 3 bases from V and 5 from J, leaving 7 bases between them. The V gene's germline CDR1 is KGHDR and CDR2 SFDVKD. The CDR3 is 12 amino acids. CDR3 nucleotides: TGTGCCACCAGTGATGGGACTGACGAGCAGTACTTC. Translation gives CATSDGTDEQYF.

The rearrangement joins TRBV27 to TRBJ1-4, with D perhaps TRBD1 (5 bases). CDR1 and CDR2 from the germline V gene are MNHEY and SMNVEV (reference sequence). V was trimmed by 6 bases and J by 10 bases, leaving 12 bases between them. This CDR3 has 12 amino acids. This CDR3 is CASSPPQGKLFF. The CDR3 coding sequence is TGTGCCAGCAGCCCCCCCCAGGGAAAACTGTTTTTT.

The genes are TRBV19 and TRBJ1-5, with 10 bases matching TRBD1. The CDR3 contains 16 residues. V dropped 4 bases and J dropped 5; count of bases not matched to a gene: 8. CDR1 is LNHDA and CDR2 is SQIVND in the germline V gene (reference sequence). CDR3 nucleotide sequence: TGTGCCAGTAGTAGAATGACAGGGGGCAATTATCAGCCCCAGCATTTT. This codes for CASSRMTGGNYQPQHF.